The 24 T cell receptor beta chains listed next were all sequenced from one sample in a study of T cells in women clearing cervical HPV infection (dated by TCRdb to 2017 to 2018). The method was the immunoSEQ multiplex PCR assay. TCRdb took over this immuneACCESS table, retaining in-frame rearrangements with V and J assigned. Such tables are incomplete; in checked studies, under half of the missing clones stem from an unresolved V gene, and the remainder is unexplained. This sample's table lists 36,000 or so clones. Roughly 4% of the sample is taken by the ten largest. The sample comprised blood buffy coat. The source of these receptors is a woman aged 18 to 69 with a cervical HPV16 infection that either progressed to CIN3+ or cleared (not recorded which).

Of note for this clone: The read terminates 3 residues ahead of where the CDR3 ends, so the germline J gene completes it. The genes are TRBV2 and TRBJ2-1; weak D call: TRBD2 (6 bases). The germline V gene has CDR1 SNHLY and CDR2 FYNNEI. V gave up 7 bases and J gave up 1 base, with 11 bases separating them. The CDR3 spans 14 residues. The CDR3 loop reads CASMAGLSYNEQFF. The part of the CDR3 DNA that was read is TGTGCCAGCATGGCGGGACTTTCCTACAATGAG.

On this clone: Coverage ceases 3 residues before the CDR3 finishes, and the germline J gene fills in the end. The rearrangement links TRBV20-1 to TRBJ1-2; a weak D match, TRBD1 (6 bases). The CDR3 has 18 amino acids. Per germline, CDR1 DFQATT and CDR2 SNEGSKA (reference sequence). Trimming left V 0 bases short and J 3 bases short, with 23 bases between. The CDR3 sequence: CSARDVGGGGRGDYGYTF. The sequenced CDR3 bases are TGCAGTGCTAGAGATGTCGGGGGCGGGGGCAGGGGAGACTATGGC.

Worth noting for this clone: The read finishes 3 residues shy of the CDR3 end, and the germline J gene is used to complete it. The chain uses TRBV5-1 and TRBJ2-7, with D perhaps matching TRBD2 (6 bases). The germline V gene has CDR1 SGHRS and CDR2 YFSETQ. Trimming cost V 4 bases and J 5 bases, with 19 bases left between them. This CDR3 region has 15 residues. The sequenced part of the CDR3 DNA is TGCGCCAGCAGCCATGAAGGTGGGGGGACCCACGAG. Its protein product is CASSHEGGGTHE. The CDR3 as a whole reads CASSHEGGGTHEQYF.

Remarks on this clone: The missing CDR3 end, 3 residues past where the read stops, is filled in from the germline J gene. The chain employs TRBV20-1 and TRBJ1-2, with D unresolved. Trimming pared 2 bases from V and 6 bases from J, leaving 13 bases between. CDR3 length equals 13 residues. CDR1 and CDR2 from the germline V gene are DFQATT and SNEGSKA (reference sequence). CDR3 loop: CSARPQNANGYTF. The sequenced part of the CDR3 DNA is TGCAGTGCTAGACCTCAGAATGCAAATGGC.

As for this clone: The CDR3 end lies 3 residues beyond the end of the read and is filled in from the germline J gene. The chain joins TRBV10-3 to TRBJ2-1; TRBD2 matches 11 bases. Germline V gene lookup returns CDR1 ENHRY and CDR2 SYGVKD. CDR3 size: 15 residues. The V and J ends lost 4 bases and 5 bases, in that order; junction bases with no gene match: 4. Incomplete CDR3 DNA: TGTGCCATCAGTGGGTCACTAGCGGGGGACAATGAG. The encoded protein is CAISGSLAGDNE. The CDR3 in full is CAISGSLAGDNEQFF.

The DNA read from the CDR3 is TGTGCCAGCAGCAAAGACAGGGGTTTTGTAGAGACC. Its translation is CASSKDRGFVET. The entire CDR3 is CASSKDRGFVETQYF. This chain links TRBV7-2 with TRBJ2-5, with 8 positions matching TRBD1. The CDR3 end lies 3 residues beyond the end of the read and is filled in from the germline J gene. The CDR3 has 15 amino acids. Germline-derived CDR1 and CDR2 are SGHTA and FQGNSA. With 5 bases clipped from V and 4 bases from J, the junction kept 9 bases outside the gene matches.

About this clone: The read ends 3 residues before the CDR3 terminus; that terminus is restored from the germline J gene. The gene calls are TRBV14 and TRBJ1-1; 7 bases are shared with TRBD1. Germline CDR1 and CDR2: SGHDN and FVKESK. V gave up 3 bases and J gave up 6 bases; unmatched junction bases: 10. The CDR3 extends over 15 amino acids. The DNA read from the CDR3 is TGTGCCAGCAGCCAGGCATACAGGGGAAGGGCTGAA. As protein: CASSQAYRGRAE. The CDR3 as a whole reads CASSQAYRGRAEAFF. Full variable domain (rest looked up from reference TRBV14 and TRBJ1-1): EAGVTQFPSHSVIEKGQTVTLRCDPISGHDNLYWYRRVMGKEIKFLLHFVKESKQDESGMPNNRFLAERTGGTYSTLKVQPAELEDSGVYFCASSQAYRGRAEAFFGQGTRLTVV.

Regarding this clone: Coverage ceases 3 residues before the CDR3 finishes, and the germline J gene fills in the end. The rearrangement links TRBV11-2 to TRBJ2-7; 9 positions match TRBD1. The junction had 6 bases not matched to a gene; V was cut back by 0 bases and J by 6 bases. The CDR3 covers 15 residues. CDR1 SGHAT and CDR2 FQNNGV come from the germline V gene. CDR3 DNA (partial): TGTGCCAGCAGCTTAGAGGGGACAGGGAGAGGCGAG. It is translated as CASSLEGTGRGE. The full CDR3 sequence reads CASSLEGTGRGEQYF.

Remarks on this clone: The DNA ends 3 residues before the CDR3 does, and the rest of the CDR3 is filled in from the germline J gene. V is TRBV29-1 and J is TRBJ1-1, with TRBD1 matching over 8 bases. Germline CDR1 is SQVTM and CDR2 is ANQGSEA. The length of the CDR3 is 13 residues. This CDR3 is CSVPGTGGPRAFF. Partial CDR3 DNA: TGCAGCGTTCCCGGGACAGGTGGGCCGCGA.

As regards this clone: The read ends 3 residues before the CDR3 terminus; that terminus is restored from the germline J gene. The rearrangement joins TRBV18 to TRBJ2-7; TRBD1 matches at 7 bases. In germline, CDR1 is KGHSH, CDR2 LQKENI. J gave up 5 bases and V 3 bases, and 7 bases lay outside the gene matches. The CDR3 has 14 residues. CDR3 protein: CASSPTTGADEQYF. The sequenced CDR3 bases are TGTGCCAGCTCACCCACAACAGGGGCGGACGAG.

CDR3 amino acids: CAWRGTGHGTQYF. The CDR3 DNA, read in part, is TGTGCCTGGAGGGGAACAGGGCACGGTACG. The chain couples TRBV30 to TRBJ2-3; tentatively, D is TRBD1 (6 bases). The CDR3 extends 3 residues past the end of the read, so its final part is completed from the germline J gene. Germline CDR1 reads GTSNPN; CDR2 reads SVGIG (reference sequence). The CDR3 spans 13 residues. V lost 3 bases to trimming and J lost 8 bases, with 15 bases between them. The variable domain in full, with the rest retrieved from reference TRBV30 and TRBJ2-3, is SQTIHQWPATLVQPVGSPLSLECTVEGTSNPNLYWYRQAAGRGLQLLFYSVGIGQISSEVPQNLSASRPQDRQFILSSKKLLLSDSGFYLCAWRGTGHGTQYFGPGTRLTVL.

As concerns this clone: The read finishes 3 residues shy of the CDR3 end, and the germline J gene is used to complete it. The chain has TRBV11-2 and TRBJ2-7; possibly TRBD2 for D (6 bases). Trimming took 3 bases from V and 0 from J, leaving 9 bases between them. Germline CDR1 is SGHAT and CDR2 is FQNNGV. The CDR3 extends over 14 amino acids. The chain's CDR3 is CASSLGTLSYEQYF. Partial CDR3 DNA: TGTGCCAGCAGCTTGGGGACTCTCTCCTACGAG.

As to this clone: The CDR3 end is not reached by the read, which stops 3 residues before it; the germline J gene fills it in. V usage is TRBV14 and J usage is TRBJ2-5; D ambiguous. Trimming took 1 base from V and 5 from J, leaving 11 bases between them. This CDR3 is built from 14 residues. Germline CDR1 and CDR2: SGHDN and FVKESK. The sequenced part of the CDR3 DNA is TGTGCCAGCAGCCAAGGTTCAGGTGGGGAGACC. As protein: CASSQGSGGET. The CDR3, in full, reads CASSQGSGGETQYF.

A remark on this clone: The CDR3 goes on 3 residues after the read ends, and that part is filled in from the germline J gene. The chain couples TRBV19 to TRBJ1-2; TRBD1 matches at 9 bases. The CDR3 is made up of 14 amino acids. Germline CDR1 reads LNHDA; CDR2 reads SQIVND (reference sequence). Unmatched junction bases numbered 4, after V lost 4 bases and J lost 4 bases. The CDR3 bases that were read are TGTGCCAGTAGTAGCGGGACAGGGATCTATGGC. Translated, it gives CASSSGTGIYG. The whole CDR3 protein reads CASSSGTGIYGYTF.

Notes on this clone: The read is 3 residues too short to cover the CDR3 end, so that end is filled in from the germline J gene. The V and J genes are TRBV12-3 or TRBV12-4 and TRBJ2-1, with 7 nucleotides matching TRBD1. This CDR3 has 17 amino acids. V lost 4 bases to trimming and J lost 7 bases; unmatched junction nucleotides: 16. The CDR3 region is CASSSQNWDSRVNEQFF. CDR3 bases read: TGTGCCAGCAGTTCCCAAAACTGGGACAGCCGCGTGAATGAG.

In the case of this clone: The read ends 3 residues before the CDR3 terminus; that terminus is restored from the germline J gene. J is TRBJ2-7 and V is TRBV12-3 or TRBV12-4; D is ambiguous. V lost 3 bases and J 2 bases, leaving 11 bases between the germline ends. The CDR3 is made up of 14 amino acids. CDR3 protein: CASSLMDTAYEQYF. The CDR3 DNA, read in part, is TGTGCCAGCAGTTTGATGGATACAGCCTACGAG.

Notes on this clone: The read ends 3 residues before the CDR3 terminus; that terminus is restored from the germline J gene. The genes are TRBV10-3 and TRBJ1-4; D is ambiguous. Germline values: CDR1 ENHRY, CDR2 SYGVKD. The CDR3 totals 13 residues. Partial CDR3 DNA: TGTGCCATCAGTGAGTCGATTAACCAGGAA. Translation gives CAISESINQE. The whole CDR3 region reads CAISESINQELFF.

About this clone: The CDR3 goes on 3 residues after the read ends, and that part is filled in from the germline J gene. V and J are TRBV29-1 and TRBJ2-5, with 7 bases fitting TRBD1. This CDR3 contains 11 residues. V lost 7 bases to trimming and J lost 7 bases; unmatched junction nucleotides: 6. Germline V CDR1 and CDR2: SQVTM, ANQGSEA. The CDR3 spells CSAQGSTTQYF. CDR3 DNA, as far as it was read: TGCAGCGCACAGGGGAGCACGACC.

The CDR3 spells CAWSNNYGQYF. CDR3 DNA (partial): TGTGCCTGGAGCAATAACTATGGT. The chain employs TRBV30 and TRBJ2-4; D is undetermined. The CDR3 end falls 3 residues outside the read, so it is completed with the germline J gene. CDR1 is GTSNPN, CDR2 SVGIG, per germline (reference sequence). CDR3 length: 11 residues.

Note on this clone: The read ends 3 residues early relative to the CDR3; the germline J gene fills the gap. The V gene is TRBV7-2, the J gene TRBJ2-1, with 7 positions matching TRBD2. V trimming: 2 bases; J trimming: 6 bases; junction bases outside the gene matches: 4. CDR1 and CDR2 from the germline V gene are SGHTA and FQGNSA. This CDR3 is 14 amino acids long. The CDR3 DNA, read in part, is TGTGCCAGCAGCTTACCCCTAGCGGTCAATGAG. It translates to CASSLPLAVNE. The whole CDR3 region reads CASSLPLAVNEQFF.

Notes on this clone: The CDR3 extends 3 residues past the end of the read, so its final part is completed from the germline J gene. The J gene is TRBJ2-7, the V gene TRBV5-1, with D maybe TRBD1 (6 bases). V was trimmed by 2 bases and J by 4 bases, leaving 10 bases between them. Germline-derived CDR1 and CDR2 are SGHRS and YFSETQ. The CDR3 covers 13 residues. The CDR3 DNA, read in part, is TGCGCCAGCAGCTTAGGACAGTTGTACGAG. Encoded protein: CASSLGQLYE. In full, the CDR3 reads CASSLGQLYEQYF.

As concerns this clone: The read ends 3 residues shy of where the CDR3 ends; the end is completed using the germline J gene. The genes are TRBV12-3 or TRBV12-4 and TRBJ1-2; TRBD1 might be the D (5 bases). This CDR3 comprises 11 residues. V lost 5 bases and J 4 bases, leaving 5 bases between the germline ends. CDR3 DNA (partial): TGTGCCAGCAGTGACAGCTATGGC. Translation: CASSDSYG. The whole CDR3 protein reads CASSDSYGYTF.

In the case of this clone: The read gets to within 3 residues of the CDR3 end, and the germline J gene fills in the rest. The chain has TRBV5-1 and TRBJ2-5; tentatively, D is TRBD1 (6 bases). V was pared by 4 bases and J by 1 base, with 11 bases between. CDR3 size: 14 residues. Looked up from germline, CDR1 is SGHRS and CDR2 is YFSETQ. Partial CDR3 DNA: TGCGCCAGCAGCGCGGACAGCCTCCAAGAGACC. Protein product: CASSADSLQET. The full CDR3 protein is CASSADSLQETQYF.

Details on this clone: The read comes to an end 3 residues before the CDR3 does, leaving the germline J gene to fill in the end. J is TRBJ1-1 and V is TRBV30; TRBD1 is a possible D gene (6 bases). Germline assignment: CDR1 GTSNPN and CDR2 SVGIG (reference sequence). The CDR3 has 11 amino acids. V lost 8 bases, J lost 7 bases, and 14 bases lay in between. The CDR3 protein is CATSDRIEAFF. The CDR3 DNA, read in part, is TGTGCCACCTCCGACAGGATTGAA.